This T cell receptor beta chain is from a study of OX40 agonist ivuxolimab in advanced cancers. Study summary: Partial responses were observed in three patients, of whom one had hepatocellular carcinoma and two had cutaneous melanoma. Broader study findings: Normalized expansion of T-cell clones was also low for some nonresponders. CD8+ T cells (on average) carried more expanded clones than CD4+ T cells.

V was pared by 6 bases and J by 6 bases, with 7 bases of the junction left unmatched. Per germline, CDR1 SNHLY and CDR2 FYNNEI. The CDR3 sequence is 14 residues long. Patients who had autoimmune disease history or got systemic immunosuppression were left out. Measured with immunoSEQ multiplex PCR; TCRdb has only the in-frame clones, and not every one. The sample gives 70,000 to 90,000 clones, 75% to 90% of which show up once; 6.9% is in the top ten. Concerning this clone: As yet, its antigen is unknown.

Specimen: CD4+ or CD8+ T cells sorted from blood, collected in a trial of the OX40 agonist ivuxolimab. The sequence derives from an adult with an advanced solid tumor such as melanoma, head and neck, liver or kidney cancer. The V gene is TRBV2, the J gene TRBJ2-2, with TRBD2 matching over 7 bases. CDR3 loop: CASSLQGRAGELFF. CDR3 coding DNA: TGTGCCAGCAGCCTACAAGGGAGGGCCGGGGAGCTGTTTTTT.